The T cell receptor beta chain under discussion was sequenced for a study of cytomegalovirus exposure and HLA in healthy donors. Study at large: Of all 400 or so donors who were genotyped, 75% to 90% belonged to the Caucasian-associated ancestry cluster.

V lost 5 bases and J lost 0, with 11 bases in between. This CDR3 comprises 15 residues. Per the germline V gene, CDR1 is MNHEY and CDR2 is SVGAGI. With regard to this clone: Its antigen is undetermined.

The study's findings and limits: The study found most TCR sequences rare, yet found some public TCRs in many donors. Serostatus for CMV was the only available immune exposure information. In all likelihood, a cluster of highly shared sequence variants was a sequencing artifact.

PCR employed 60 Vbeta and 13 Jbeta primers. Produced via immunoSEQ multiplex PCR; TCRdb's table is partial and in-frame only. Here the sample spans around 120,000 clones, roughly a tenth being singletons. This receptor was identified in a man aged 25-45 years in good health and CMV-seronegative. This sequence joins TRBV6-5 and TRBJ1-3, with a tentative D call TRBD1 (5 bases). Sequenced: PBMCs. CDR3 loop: CASSRDWSSGNTIYF. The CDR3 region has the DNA TGTGCCAGCAGTCGGGACTGGAGCTCTGGAAACACCATATATTTT.